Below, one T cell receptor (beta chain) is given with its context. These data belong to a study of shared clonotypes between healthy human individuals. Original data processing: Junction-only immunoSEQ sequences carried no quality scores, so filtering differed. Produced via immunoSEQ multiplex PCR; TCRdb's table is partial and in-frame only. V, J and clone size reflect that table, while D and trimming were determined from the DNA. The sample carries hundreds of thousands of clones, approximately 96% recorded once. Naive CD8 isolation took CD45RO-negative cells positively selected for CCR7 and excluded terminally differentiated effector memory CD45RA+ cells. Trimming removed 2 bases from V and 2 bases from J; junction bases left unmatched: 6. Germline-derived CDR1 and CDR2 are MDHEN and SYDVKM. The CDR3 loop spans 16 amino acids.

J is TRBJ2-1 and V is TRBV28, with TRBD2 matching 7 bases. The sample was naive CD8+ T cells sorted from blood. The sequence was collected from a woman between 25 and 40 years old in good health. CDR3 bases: TGTGCCAGCAGTTTAGTTGTTAGCGGGCCCTACAATGAGCAGTTCTTC. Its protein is CASSLVVSGPYNEQFF.